This T cell receptor (beta chain) was obtained from a study of CD8+ T cells in alopecia areata. Reverse transcription of extracted RNA yielded cDNA, which provided the sequencing template. Here immunoSEQ multiplex PCR was the method, and the copy in TCRdb shows in-frame clones only, minus some. The sample yields some 200,000 clones, nearly 60% seen once. Germline trimming cut 4 bases from V and 10 bases from J; bases unmatched to any gene: 6. The germline V gene encodes CDR1 SGHRS and CDR2 YFSETQ. The CDR3 runs to 15 residues. This clone appeared once. Treatment specified: oral pan-JAK inhibitor, 5-10 mg twice daily.

Sample: CD4+ T cells sorted from blood, taken at week 24, from a patient treated with tofacitinib. The receptor was isolated from a human donor with alopecia areata. This chain joins TRBV5-1 and TRBJ2-1; 15 bases agree with TRBD2. The CDR3 sequence: CASSPRTSGRGEQFF. Written as DNA, the CDR3 is TGCGCCAGCAGCCCCCGGACTAGCGGGAGGGGCGAGCAGTTCTTC.